The TCR beta chain under discussion was sequenced for a study of cytomegalovirus exposure and HLA in healthy donors (dated by TCRdb to about 2017). Concerning the study at large: In an earlier analysis of about 560 of the donors, roughly 300 Gb of sequence data and approximately 100 million unique TCR beta sequences from 150 million to 200 million T cells were reported. Rather than using new phenotypic data, the later analysis identified candidate immune exposures from TCR beta sequences and from how often those sequences occurred across donors. Typing coverage varied by locus: 629-630 donors for A, B, C, DRB1 and DQB1; approximately 500 for DQA1; over 600 for DPA1; more than 450 for DPB1. About 280 gigabases of sequencing data and 70 million to 85 million unique TCR sequences were included in an early release covering 550 to 650 HLA-typed donors. The study profiled the T cell repertoires of hundreds of subjects by immunosequencing and related them to cytomegalovirus serostatus. All discovery cohort repertoires had been generated on a single sequencing platform. Across under 500 genotyped donors of the cohort, an average of about 240,000 unique TCR beta nucleotide sequences per donor were sequenced, and roughly 18% of those sequences were non-productive. In a later analysis, previously published TCR beta repertoires from 500 to 750 donors were re-analyzed and high-resolution HLA genotyping was added so that TCR occurrence patterns could be studied. High-throughput TCR immunosequencing, statistical association of individual TCRs with disease status, and machine learning were combined to predict cytomegalovirus infection status. Roughly 5 DR-DQ haplotypes were handled as single units for association and clustering because linkage in the cohort was strong. Genome-wide SNP genotypes for about 65% of the roughly 670 donors were used in a later genetic analysis, which treated that subset as a discovery cohort. Both class I and class II loci were covered by HLA typing, at four-digit resolution. The study aimed to test whether signatures of past pathogen exposure could be identified by cataloging public T cell receptors. To decide whether each TCR beta V gene segment behaved as functional or pseudogenic, an earlier analysis of some 580 of the donors relied on high-throughput TCR beta sequencing. In addition to the first cohort of 500 to 850 subjects, a separate validation cohort of 130 or so different subjects was used. Donor age, sex, ethnicity and CMV serostatus were compiled alongside the repertoire data. Of the roughly 400 genotyped donors, roughly 76% were placed in the genetic ancestry cluster associated with self-reported Caucasian donors.

Based on the germline V gene (reference sequence), the CDR1 and CDR2 sequences are MNHEY and SMNVEV. The CDR3, cysteine through phenylalanine, is 16 amino acids long. The only DNA kept is the CDR3, 48 bases in frame from the first base. For this chain, trimming is 6 bases at the V end and 1 base at the J end, and the number of junction bases without a gene match is 7. For this clone: Its antigen remains unidentified. The input lacks base qualities; no much larger clone sits a single base away.

The cohort consisted of approximately 670 healthy bone marrow donors. At the time of sampling, all cohort members were nominally healthy, though unrecorded immune exposures were likely present. The donor tested CMV seropositive and was one of the 289 seropositive cohort members. Each donor provided a peripheral blood sample, and peripheral blood mononuclear cells were used for TCR beta sequencing. The Qiagen DNeasy Blood Extraction Kit was used to extract genomic DNA from the blood cell samples. Study-wide findings and limitations: The classifier was reported to diagnose cytomegalovirus status with high specificity and sensitivity in both the original and validation cohorts. Linkage disequilibrium might explain the correlated functional status among segregating V segments, but an unknown experimental factor could not be ruled out. Broadly in line with IMGT annotations, most TCR beta V segments showed up in productive rearrangements about 87% or about 30% of the time in an earlier analysis of several hundred of the donors. In a later analysis, several top co-occurrence clusters were reported to appear linked to parvovirus B19, influenza, CMV and Epstein-Barr virus. The 87-base-pair reads could not distinguish some IMGT-functional V segments, including TRBV6-2 and TRBV6-3, so those segments were excluded. Because counts were too low, seventeen rarely observed V segments, including chromosome 9 orphons, were left out of the earlier analysis of some 600 of the donors. The authors suggested that the approach could potentially be generalized to other disease states and immunological phenotypes. For the cohort, immune exposure information was limited to CMV serostatus. In a later analysis, the rate of TCR association differed among HLA loci, with DRB1 alleles having the most associated TCRs and HLA-C alleles having the fewest. The sequencing pipeline was judged likely to have produced a cluster of highly shared sequence variants as a technical artifact. In a later analysis, most CMV-associated TCR beta chains were found to appear HLA-restricted, with HLA associations seemingly driven largely by CMV exposure. Presence/absence analyses assumed roughly uniform sequencing depth across donors, an assumption that may not hold. In vitro tests confirmed that a few of the cytomegalovirus-associated TCR beta chains recognize cytomegalovirus antigens. A later analysis found that HLA-associated TCR beta chains were more clonally expanded and had lower generation probabilities than equally common non-associated chains. Strong co-occurrence of HLA alleles, especially DR and DQ, made assigning TCR associations to individual alleles difficult. V-gene and J-gene trimming of TCR beta chains was associated with a missense DCLRE1C variant in a later genetic analysis, and the association was replicated in an independent cohort. A later genetic analysis reported fewer N-insertions in productive TCRs among donors in an Asian-associated ancestry cluster than the roughly 690-donor mean. In a later analysis, 15,000 to 20,000 TCR beta sequences were associated with specific HLA alleles at a false discovery rate of 0.05. Because some donors lacked HLA typing at each locus, the association tests relied only on the typed subset. Most TCR sequences were seen in very few donors, while some public TCRs were found in many individuals. Only TCR beta chains were sequenced in this cohort, and the absence of alpha or paired-chain data limited detectable features. A total of about 150 TCR beta chains were listed by the study as associated with cytomegalovirus. A further reported finding was that TCR beta sequences accurately predicted the HLA-A and HLA-B alleles for most subjects in the first cohort.

Libraries were built with the immunoSEQ multiplex PCR assay. For the multiplex PCR, a mixture combining 60 forward primers for TCR Vbeta segments and 13 reverse primers for TCR Jbeta segments was used. The CDR3 region of rearranged TCR beta genes was amplified from genomic DNA with a multiplex PCR assay. The amplified TCR beta libraries were sequenced on the Illumina HiSeq System as 87-base-pair reads. For the original study's pipeline: In a later analysis, 80 million or so unique TCR beta chains were counted across the roughly 610 repertoires, and around 10 million of these chains were shared by at least two donors. To remove PCR and sequencing errors, raw reads were error-corrected and collapsed into unique sequences using a nearest-neighbor algorithm that merged closely related sequences. V, D and J gene segments were assigned by aligning CDR3 sequences to IMGT reference sequences. Each retained sequence needed at least a six-nucleotide match to both a V gene segment and a J gene segment. Rearrangements were classified as productive when the CDR3 lacked stop codons and remained in frame with V and J, and all other rearrangements were classified as non-productive. Following IMGT convention, CDR3 was defined as the stretch from the second conserved V-encoded cysteine up to the conserved J-encoded phenylalanine. Sequences without an unambiguous match to a single V gene segment were excluded from the earlier analysis of approximately 560 of the donors. In an earlier analysis of 587 of the donors, a V segment was called functional when productive rearrangements were above 56.7%, and segregating when the standard deviation between donors exceeded 5%. A statistical classification framework was built for diagnosing cytomegalovirus status from the catalog of TCR beta chain sequences. In a later analysis, TCR nucleotide sequences were compared against IMGT/GENE-DB human TR gene sequences so that V and J genes could be assigned. Using the TCRdist pipeline, a later analysis assigned CDR3 sequences along with most-parsimonious VDJ recombination scenarios. In a later analysis, each TCR beta chain was defined by its CDR3 amino acid sequence together with its V-gene family, and reads without a unique V-gene family were excluded. As a way to deal with suspected cross-contamination and a sequencing artifact, a later analysis dropped 450 to 700 nucleotide sequences that were highly shared and had low generation probability. In a later analysis, a clonal expansion index was calculated for each public chain from normalized within-repertoire ranks of inferred template counts. Generation probabilities in a later analysis came from a VDJ recombination model fitted to out-of-frame rearrangements, and those results were checked against IGoR. Hypergeometric tests were used in a later analysis to score TCR-TCR, TCR-HLA and TCR-CMV co-occurrence, with a repertoire-size bias correction applied to the TCR pairs. To estimate false discovery rates, a later analysis permuted the HLA or CMV assignments 20 times. A later analysis grouped co-occurring TCRs with DBSCAN, adding TCRdist sequence similarity when clustering within HLA-allele-positive subsets. Co-occurrence clustering excluded repertoires with fewer than 30,000 or more than 120,000 public chains, plus five with anomalous nucleotide sharing. This immuneACCESS table, as held by TCRdb, lists in-frame sequences with V and J called but not all clones. Of the missing ones, under half trace to an unresolved V gene in checked studies; the others have no known cause. That table supplies the V and J calls and clone size; D and trimming were determined from the DNA. For this sample there are 130,000 or so clones; roughly four fifths appear just once. 3% to 3.5% of the sample rests with the top ten.

The sequence was collected from a man between 18 and 35 years old in good health and CMV-seropositive. This chain joins TRBV27 to TRBJ2-2, and 8 junctional nucleotides match TRBD1. The sample consisted of PBMCs. In nucleotide form, the sequence is TGTGCCAGCAGCCCGAGACAGGGGCTGAACACCGGGGAGCTGTTTTTT. It is translated as CASSPRQGLNTGELFF.